These 19 T cell receptor beta chains came from one sample sequenced in a study of cytomegalovirus exposure and HLA in healthy donors. The PCR contained 60 Vbeta and 13 Jbeta primers. Clones were sequenced by immunoSEQ multiplex PCR, and TCRdb holds only the in-frame ones, with some missing. The table has 100,000 to 150,000 clones, roughly 80% seen once. Specimen: PBMCs. Receptors were obtained from a man younger than 30 in good health and CMV-seropositive.

This clone showed up just once. The V call is TRBV27, the J call TRBJ2-7; 7 bases map to TRBD1. J gave up 3 bases and V 5 bases, and 7 bases lay outside the gene matches. The CDR3 has 14 amino acids. CDR1 is MNHEY and CDR2 is SMNVEV in the germline V gene (reference sequence). CDR3 sequence (DNA): TGTGCCAGCAGTCGAAGCGACAGGGACTACGAGCAGTACTTC. It is translated as CASSRSDRDYEQYF.

This chain joins TRBV6-5 and TRBJ2-5, with TRBD2 matching over 11 bases. The J segment lost 11 bases and the V segment lost 4 bases, leaving 12 bases of the junction unmatched. Germline CDR1 and CDR2: MNHEY and SVGAGI. This CDR3 region has 15 residues. For the CDR3, the DNA is TGTGCCAGCAGTTTAACTAGCGGGAGTTGGGGGGAGCAGTACTTC. Translation: CASSLTSGSWGEQYF.

This CDR3 reads CASSRGGQRTYEQYF. The CDR3 DNA sequence: TGTGCCAGCAGCCGGGGGGGACAGCGAACCTACGAGCAGTACTTC. The V and J genes are TRBV5-5 and TRBJ2-7; tentatively, D is TRBD2 (8 bases). The CDR3 has 15 amino acids. Trimming stripped 4 bases from V and 2 bases from J, with 16 bases between. Germline CDR1 reads SGHKS; CDR2 reads YYEKEE (reference sequence).

The rearrangement joins TRBV5-4 to TRBJ2-5; D may be TRBD1 (6 bases). The ends were cut back, 3 bases at V and 2 bases at J, with 14 bases in the middle. The germline V gene has CDR1 SGHNT and CDR2 YYREEE (reference sequence). CDR3 size: 15 residues. The CDR3 here is CASSSPGQTQETQYF. DNA for the CDR3: TGTGCCAGCAGCTCCCCCGGACAGACACAAGAGACCCAGTACTTC.

The gene calls are TRBV7-6 and TRBJ1-1; possibly TRBD1 for D (5 bases). Germline loops: CDR1 SGHVS, CDR2 FNYEAQ. The V end lost 2 bases, the J end lost 5 bases, and 9 bases lay between the germline ends. The CDR3 is 13 residues long. The CDR3, as DNA: TGTGCCAGCAGCTTAACGCGGGGGACTGAAGCTTTCTTT. This gives the protein CASSLTRGTEAFF.

This chain uses TRBV27 with TRBJ1-2; the match to TRBD1 covers 7 bases. This CDR3 is 14 amino acids long. CDR1 MNHEY and CDR2 SMNVEV come from the germline V gene (reference sequence). Trimming removed 6 bases from V and 4 bases from J; junction bases left unmatched: 8. The CDR3 loop reads CASRTATGAYGYTF. The CDR3 nucleotides read TGTGCCAGCAGGACCGCAACAGGGGCCTATGGCTACACCTTC.

The V and J genes are TRBV29-1 and TRBJ2-2; no definite D call. This CDR3 comprises 14 residues. V dropped 1 base and J dropped 4 bases, with 10 bases sitting between them. Germline-derived CDR1 and CDR2 are SQVTM and ANQGSEA. This chain's CDR3 is CSVEGDSGTGELFF. In DNA, the CDR3 is TGCAGCGTTGAAGGAGACTCGGGCACCGGGGAGCTGTTTTTT.

The chain couples TRBV10-3 to TRBJ2-3; 12 nucleotides line up with TRBD1. This CDR3 is built from 14 residues. V lost 9 bases and J lost 0; bases outside the gene matches: 1. Germline V gene lookup returns CDR1 ENHRY and CDR2 SYGVKD. Written as DNA, the CDR3 is TGTGCCATGGGGACAGGGGGCAGCACAGATACGCAGTATTTT. As protein: CAMGTGGSTDTQYF.

V usage is TRBV12-5 and J usage is TRBJ1-1; tentative D call: TRBD1 (5 bases). Per germline, CDR1 LGHNT and CDR2 FRNRAP. CDR3 size: 13 residues. V dropped 7 bases and J dropped 6 bases, with 15 bases sitting between them. CDR3 sequence reads: CASARGVPAEAFF. DNA of the CDR3: TGTGCTAGTGCCCGGGGGGTTCCTGCTGAAGCTTTCTTT.

This clone was observed a few times. This chain joins TRBV6-1 and TRBJ2-5, with 9 bases matching TRBD2. From germline, CDR1 is MNHNS and CDR2 SASEGT. The CDR3 runs 18 residues. Unmatched junction bases numbered 8, after V lost 0 bases and J lost 0 bases. This CDR3 is CASSEARSGGPYQETQYF. As DNA, the CDR3 is TGTGCCAGCAGTGAAGCGAGGAGCGGGGGGCCGTACCAAGAGACCCAGTACTTC.

This clone has a single count. Written as DNA, the CDR3 is TGTGCCAGCAATCAGGGTCCCGTCTCCTACGAGCAGTACTTC. It is translated as CASNQGPVSYEQYF. This rearrangement joins TRBV2 to TRBJ2-7, with D perhaps TRBD1 (5 bases). V was trimmed by 7 bases and J by 0 bases, leaving 13 bases between them. CDR3 size: 14 residues. Germline-derived CDR1 and CDR2 are SNHLY and FYNNEI.

The CDR3 reads CAIREGQGNQPQHF. Here the CDR3 DNA reads TGTGCCATCCGCGAGGGACAGGGCAATCAGCCCCAGCATTTT. The chain recombines TRBV10-3 with TRBJ1-5; TRBD1 matches at 8 bases. CDR3 length: 14 amino acids. V shed 8 bases and J 2 bases; nucleotides not matched to a gene: 5. In germline, CDR1 is ENHRY, CDR2 SYGVKD.

The rearrangement links TRBV7-9 to TRBJ1-2; 7 positions agree with TRBD1. The length of the CDR3 is 13 residues. Germline-derived CDR1 and CDR2 are SEHNR and FQNEAQ (reference sequence). Germline trimming cut 6 bases from V and 3 bases from J; bases unmatched to any gene: 4. CDR3 protein: CASRPGTDYGYTF. The CDR3 DNA is TGTGCCAGCAGACCCGGGACAGACTATGGCTACACCTTC.

V is TRBV6-6 and J is TRBJ1-2; 8 bases are a match to TRBD1. V shed 5 bases, J shed 8 bases, and the junction held 4 bases outside the gene matches. This CDR3 comprises 12 residues. Germline V gene data show CDR1 as MNHNY and CDR2 as SVGAGI (reference sequence). This chain's CDR3 is CASSTDRGGYTF. The CDR3 nucleotides are TGTGCCAGCAGTACCGACAGGGGAGGCTACACCTTC.

This rearrangement joins TRBV30 to TRBJ1-5; D perhaps matches TRBD1 (6 bases). In germline, CDR1 is GTSNPN, CDR2 SVGIG (reference sequence). This CDR3 spans 14 amino acids. Between the trimmed V and J ends, which lost 3 bases and 6 bases, there was a span of 15 bases. CDR3 DNA sequence: TGTGCCTGGAGCCGGGACAAACTAAGTCAGCCCCAGCATTTT. It is translated as CAWSRDKLSQPQHF.

This chain uses TRBV7-2 with TRBJ1-2; 11 nucleotides agree with TRBD1. This CDR3 is 15 amino acids long. From germline, CDR1 is SGHTA and CDR2 FQGNSA. Trimming cost V 5 bases and J 8 bases; bases outside gene matches: 10. CDR3 protein: CASSPGQGAVQGYTF. Here the CDR3 DNA reads TGTGCCAGCAGCCCAGGACAGGGGGCAGTTCAGGGCTACACCTTC.

This clone was found a few times. The J gene is TRBJ2-3, the V gene TRBV27, with unresolved D. The CDR3 has 12 amino acids. The V end lost 7 bases, the J end lost 6 bases, and 11 bases lay between the germline ends. Germline values: CDR1 MNHEY, CDR2 SMNVEV (reference sequence). CDR3 DNA: TGTGCCAGCACCTCACCTAGGGATACGCAGTATTTT. It codes for CASTSPRDTQYF.

The J gene is TRBJ1-2, the V gene TRBV4-3, with D uncertain. Germline V gene data show CDR1 as LGHNA and CDR2 as YSLEER. The length of the CDR3 is 16 residues. V dropped 4 bases and J dropped 3 bases, with 18 bases sitting between them. The DNA of the CDR3 is TGCGCCAGCAGCCCAAGTTTTCCTACGGTAGACTATGGCTACACCTTC. Residues: CASSPSFPTVDYGYTF.

This chain uses TRBV11-3 with TRBJ2-2, with D possibly matching TRBD1 (6 bases). The CDR3 has 12 amino acids. Germline V gene lookup returns CDR1 SGHNT and CDR2 YENEEA. V lost 8 bases and J lost 3, with 7 bases in between. CDR3 coding DNA: TGTGCCAGCTCAGGGGACACCGGGGAGCTGTTTTTT. Its protein is CASSGDTGELFF.